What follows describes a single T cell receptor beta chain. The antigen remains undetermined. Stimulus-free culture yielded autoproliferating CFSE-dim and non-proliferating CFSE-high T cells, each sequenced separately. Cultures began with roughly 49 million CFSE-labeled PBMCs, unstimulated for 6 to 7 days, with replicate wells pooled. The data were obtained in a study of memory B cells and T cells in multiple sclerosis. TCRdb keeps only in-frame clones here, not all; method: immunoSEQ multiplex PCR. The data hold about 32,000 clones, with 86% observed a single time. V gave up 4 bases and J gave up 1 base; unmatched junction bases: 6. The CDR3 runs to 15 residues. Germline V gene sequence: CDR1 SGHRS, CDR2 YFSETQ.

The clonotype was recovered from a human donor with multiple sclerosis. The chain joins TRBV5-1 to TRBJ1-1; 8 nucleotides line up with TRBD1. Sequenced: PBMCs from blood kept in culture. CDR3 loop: CASSRDRPENTEAFF. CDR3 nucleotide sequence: TGCGCCAGCAGCCGGGACAGGCCAGAGAACACTGAAGCTTTCTTT.